The 17 T cell receptor beta chains given below trace back to one sample, sequenced in a study of blood T cell repertoires in COVID-19. Here immunoSEQ multiplex PCR was the method, and the copy in TCRdb shows in-frame clones only, minus some. The sample includes about 64,000 clones, 70% to 80% seen only once; the top ten take roughly 10%. Specimen: peripheral blood. These receptors came from a human donor in a cohort sampled during active COVID-19.

This chain joins TRBV19 and TRBJ2-2, with 8 bases lining up with TRBD2. Germline CDR1 LNHDA, CDR2 SQIVND (reference sequence). The CDR3 contains 14 residues. J lost 6 bases, V lost 6 bases, and 6 bases had no gene match. The CDR3 is CASSLNGGAGELFF. The CDR3 DNA is TGTGCCAGTAGCCTCAACGGGGGGGCCGGGGAGCTGTTTTTT.

V gene TRBV11-3 combines with J gene TRBJ1-1; no clear D. CDR3 length: 13 residues. Trimming removed 2 bases at V and 4 bases at J, with 8 bases between. CDR1 SGHNT and CDR2 YENEEA come from the germline V gene. The CDR3 spells CASSLKGGTEAFF. The CDR3 DNA is TGTGCCAGCAGCTTAAAAGGAGGCACTGAAGCTTTCTTT. The full variable domain, its missing parts supplied by reference TRBV11-3 and TRBJ1-1, is EAGVVQSPRYKIIEKKQPVAFWCNPISGHNTLYWYLQNLGQGPELLIRYENEEAVDDSQLPKDRFSAERLKGVDSTLKIQPAELGDSAVYLCASSLKGGTEAFFGQGTRLTVV.

The chain uses TRBV2 and TRBJ2-7; TRBD2 is a possible D gene (5 bases). The CDR3 sequence is 14 residues long. The germline gives CDR1 SNHLY, CDR2 FYNNEI. V was trimmed by 5 bases and J by 11 bases, leaving 22 bases between them. The CDR3 nucleotides are TGTGCCAGCAGTCCCGGGTGGCGGGTGGGTCGGGAGTACTTC. It yields the protein CASSPGWRVGREYF.

This clone came up many times. The gene calls are TRBV4-3 and TRBJ2-1, with 7 bases aligning to TRBD2. The CDR3 extends over 16 amino acids. Germline trimming cut 0 bases from V and 4 bases from J; bases unmatched to any gene: 6. The germline V gene encodes CDR1 LGHNA and CDR2 YSLEER. CDR3: CASSQDGSGTYNEQFF. DNA for the CDR3: TGCGCCAGCAGCCAAGACGGAAGCGGGACGTACAATGAGCAGTTCTTC.

The chain carries TRBV27 and TRBJ2-7, with D uncertain. With 5 bases removed from V and 4 bases from J, the gap between germline ends came to 6 bases. Germline V gene sequence: CDR1 MNHEY, CDR2 SMNVEV (reference sequence). The CDR3 consists of 11 residues. The CDR3 DNA reads as TGTGCCAGCAGTGTCGGGTACGAGCAGTACTTC. It translates to CASSVGYEQYF.

This clone is a singleton in its sample. In DNA, the CDR3 is TGCGCCAGCAGTTTTGAACTACCAGGGGTTGATACGCAGTATTTT. The encoded protein is CASSFELPGVDTQYF. The rearrangement links TRBV4-1 to TRBJ2-3, with D possibly being TRBD1 (6 bases). The germline V gene has CDR1 MGHRA and CDR2 YSYEKL. The V and J ends lost 6 bases and 6 bases respectively, with 19 bases between them. This CDR3 has 15 residues.

The chain is built from TRBV6-5 and TRBJ2-7; 10 bases match TRBD1. The CDR3 loop spans 15 amino acids. Germline values: CDR1 MNHEY, CDR2 SVGAGI. The J segment lost 3 bases and the V segment lost 6 bases, leaving 8 bases of the junction unmatched. The CDR3 protein is CASRGDRGLRYEQYF. CDR3 DNA: TGTGCCAGCAGAGGGGACAGGGGACTACGCTACGAGCAGTACTTC.

The chain links TRBV2 to TRBJ2-2; the D gene is possibly TRBD2 (6 bases). The CDR3 extends over 15 amino acids. The germline CDR1 and CDR2 sequences are SNHLY and FYNNEI. V was pared by 7 bases and J by 0 bases, with 12 bases between. CDR3 sequence reads: CASTERAANTGELFF. The CDR3 DNA reads TGTGCCAGCACAGAGCGGGCCGCGAACACCGGGGAGCTGTTTTTT.

Written as DNA, the CDR3 is TGTGCCAGCAGCTTATCGGACAGGGCGGTCGATACGCAGTATTTT. Its protein is CASSLSDRAVDTQYF. The rearrangement uses TRBV11-1 and TRBJ2-3, with 8 bases lining up with TRBD1. After removal of 2 bases from V and 6 bases from J, the junction contained 7 bases not matched to a gene. The germline CDR1 and CDR2 sequences are SGHAT and FQDESV (reference sequence). CDR3 length: 15 amino acids.

This clone was observed a few times. V is TRBV6-5 and J is TRBJ2-1; D possibly corresponds to TRBD2 (5 bases). The germline V gene encodes CDR1 MNHEY and CDR2 SVGAGI. V was shortened by 1 base and J by 8 bases, with 12 bases between the two germline ends. CDR3 length: 14 residues. The DNA for the CDR3 is TGTGCCAGCAGTTACTGGTCGGGAATTGATGAGCAGTTCTTC. As protein: CASSYWSGIDEQFF.

This rearrangement joins TRBV9 to TRBJ1-4, with a weak D call TRBD1 (5 bases). This CDR3 has 16 amino acids. Germline CDR1 reads SGDLS; CDR2 reads YYNGEE. The V gene lost 2 bases and the J gene lost 0 bases, with 11 bases spanning the gap. This CDR3 reads CASSVSTGATNEKLFF. CDR3 bases: TGTGCCAGCAGCGTGAGCACAGGAGCAACTAATGAAAAACTGTTTTTT. Together with reference TRBV9 and TRBJ1-4, the CDR3 gives the full variable domain: DSGVTQTPKHLITATGQRVTLRCSPRSGDLSVYWYQQSLDQGLQFLIQYYNGEERAKGNILERFSAQQFPDLHSELNLSSLELGDSALYFCASSVSTGATNEKLFFGSGTQLSVL.

This clone was observed once. The chain joins TRBV3-1 (or the pseudogene TRBV3-2) to TRBJ2-2; D is perhaps TRBD2 (5 bases). V was trimmed by 8 bases and J by 4 bases, leaving 17 bases between them. Germline values: CDR1 LGHDT, CDR2 YNNKEL (reference sequence). This CDR3 has 15 residues. The chain's CDR3 is CASANSAGRTGELFF. The DNA of the CDR3 is TGTGCCAGCGCCAATTCGGCGGGTCGCACCGGGGAGCTGTTTTTT.

This chain joins TRBV18 and TRBJ1-4; D call uncertain. The V gene lost 5 bases and the J gene lost 3 bases, with 7 bases spanning the gap. Looked up from germline, CDR1 is KGHSH and CDR2 is LQKENI. The CDR3 loop spans 13 amino acids. This CDR3 reads CASSIDSNEKLFF. The CDR3 bases are TGTGCCAGCTCAATTGACTCTAATGAAAAACTGTTTTTT.

This rearrangement joins TRBV5-4 to TRBJ2-2; 9 bases match TRBD1. V was clipped by 6 bases and J by 4 bases; unmatched bases: 7. Germline V lookup: CDR1 SGHNT, CDR2 YYREEE (reference sequence). The CDR3 is made up of 15 amino acids. The CDR3 reads CASTARDRATGELFF. In DNA form, the CDR3 reads TGTGCCAGCACCGCCCGGGACAGGGCCACCGGGGAGCTGTTTTTT. Combining the CDR3 with reference TRBV5-4 and TRBJ2-2 gives the whole variable domain ETGVTQSPTHLIKTRGQQVTLRCSSQSGHNTVSWYQQALGQGPQFIFQYYREEENGRGNFPPRFSGLQFPNYSSELNVNALELDDSALYLCASTARDRATGELFFGEGSRLTVL.

The chain employs TRBV7-9 and TRBJ2-7; TRBD2 agrees at 10 bases. V lost 6 bases and J lost 3; bases outside the gene matches: 5. Per the germline V gene, CDR1 is SEHNR and CDR2 is FQNEAQ (reference sequence). The CDR3 has 14 amino acids. The CDR3 here is CASSLAGADYEQYF. The CDR3 nucleotides are TGTGCCAGCAGTCTAGCGGGAGCTGACTACGAGCAGTACTTC.

V usage is TRBV3-1 (or the pseudogene TRBV3-2) and J usage is TRBJ2-5; 10 bases map to TRBD2. The CDR3 is 17 residues long. Germline V gene data show CDR1 as LGHDT and CDR2 as YNNKEL (reference sequence). Trimming at V came to 0 bases and at J to 2 bases, leaving 6 bases not matched to a gene. The DNA of the CDR3 is TGTGCCAGCAGCCAAGATCTCGGACTAGCGGTTCAAGAGACCCAGTACTTC. It encodes CASSQDLGLAVQETQYF.

The rearrangement links TRBV9 to TRBJ1-3; D is perhaps TRBD1 (6 bases). Germline V gives CDR1 SGDLS, CDR2 YYNGEE. The CDR3 has 17 amino acids. The V end lost 3 bases, the J end lost 0 bases, and 16 bases lay between the germline ends. The CDR3 loop reads CASSDGRRTDSGNTIYF. CDR3 coding DNA: TGTGCCAGCAGCGATGGTAGGAGGACAGACTCTGGAAACACCATATATTTT.